The 31 T cell receptor beta chains below come from one sample, sequenced in a study of blood T cell repertoires in COVID-19 (dated by TCRdb to 2020 to 2021). Library preparation used the immunoSEQ multiplex PCR assay. TCRdb carries this immuneACCESS record with in-frame sequences only. Its versions omit some clonotypes, under half of them owing to an unresolved V gene in the studies checked, with the rest unexplained. Here the sample has roughly 37,000 clones; around four fifths occur a single time. The ten largest account for roughly 14% of the sample. Specimen: peripheral blood. These receptors all stem from a human donor in a cohort sampled during active COVID-19.

The chain couples TRBV14 to TRBJ2-6; D is unresolved. The length of the CDR3 is 16 residues. V was shortened by 1 base and J by 4 bases, with 11 bases between the two germline ends. CDR1 and CDR2 from the germline V gene are SGHDN and FVKESK. CDR3 nucleotide sequence: TGTGCCAGCAGCCAAGGAACCGTGCGGGGGGCCAACGTCCTGACTTTC. This gives the protein CASSQGTVRGANVLTF.

V is TRBV7-9 and J is TRBJ2-3; D is uncertain. This CDR3 is 15 amino acids long. Germline CDR1 is SEHNR and CDR2 is FQNEAQ (reference sequence). The V and J ends lost 5 bases and 5 bases respectively, with 17 bases between them. This CDR3 reads CASSPGAFTLDTQYF. CDR3 nucleotide sequence: TGTGCCAGCAGCCCGGGTGCGTTCACGCTAGATACGCAGTATTTT.

This clone was seen more than once but under ten times. This chain joins TRBV5-1 and TRBJ1-2; possible D gene TRBD1, 6 bases. Germline loops: CDR1 SGHRS, CDR2 YFSETQ. V was pared by 4 bases and J by 4 bases, with 17 bases between. The CDR3 extends over 15 amino acids. The CDR3 coding sequence is TGCGCCAGCAGCCCCAGGGGAACAGACTCCTATGGCTACACCTTC. It specifies CASSPRGTDSYGYTF.

The chain carries TRBV4-1 and TRBJ2-7; D unresolved. The CDR3 has 15 amino acids. V was trimmed by 1 base and J by 0 bases, leaving 10 bases between them. CDR1 and CDR2 from the germline V gene are MGHRA and YSYEKL. CDR3 residues: CASSQAHLSSYEQYF. In DNA, the CDR3 is TGCGCCAGCAGCCAAGCCCATTTGAGCTCCTACGAGCAGTACTTC.

The chain uses TRBV19 and TRBJ1-2, with a weak D call TRBD1 (6 bases). There are 14 residues in the CDR3. Trimming removed 4 bases from V and 8 bases from J, with 17 bases in between. Germline V gene data show CDR1 as LNHDA and CDR2 as SQIVND (reference sequence). The CDR3 loop is CASSTLGGSKGYTF. CDR3 DNA sequence: TGTGCCAGTAGTACCCTTGGGGGCTCGAAGGGCTACACCTTC. Full variable domain (missing parts from reference TRBV19 and TRBJ1-2): DGGITQSPKYLFRKEGQNVTLSCEQNLNHDAMYWYRQDPGQGLRLIYYSQIVNDFQKGDIAEGYSVSREKKESFPLTVTSAQKNPTAFYLCASSTLGGSKGYTFGSGTRLTVV.

The rearrangement joins TRBV18 to TRBJ1-1; no definite D call. The V gene's germline CDR1 is KGHSH and CDR2 LQKENI. The CDR3 covers 15 residues. V shed 0 bases and J shed 0 bases, with 8 bases lying between them. The CDR3 sequence is CASSPPRVLNTEAFF. CDR3 bases: TGTGCCAGCTCACCACCGAGGGTCCTGAACACTGAAGCTTTCTTT.

This rearrangement joins TRBV10-3 to TRBJ2-2; the D gene is possibly TRBD1 (6 bases). Trimming took 6 bases from V and 2 from J, leaving 10 bases between them. In germline, CDR1 is ENHRY, CDR2 SYGVKD. The CDR3 contains 14 residues. CDR3 DNA sequence: TGTGCCATCAGACCACAGGGAAACACCGGGGAGCTGTTTTTT. As protein: CAIRPQGNTGELFF.

Concerning this clone itself: The junction differs from germline at one of its ends, possibly a read error. The chain has TRBV28 and TRBJ1-2, with D possibly TRBD1 on 6 matching bases. CDR1 MDHEN and CDR2 SYDVKM come from the germline V gene. This CDR3 spans 13 amino acids. CDR3 residues: CASSTSGVIMRNF. The CDR3 DNA sequence: TGTGCCAGCAGTACCTCAGGGGTTATCATGCGGAACTTC.

This clone was counted between two and nine times. The genes are TRBV6-5 and TRBJ2-5, with 7 bases identical to TRBD2. J lost 7 bases, V lost 8 bases, and 7 bases had no gene match. The V gene's germline CDR1 is MNHEY and CDR2 SVGAGI. CDR3 length equals 12 residues. The CDR3, as DNA: TGTGCCAGCGAAAGCGGGGCGGGGACCCAGTACTTC. Translating gives CASESGAGTQYF.

The chain couples TRBV19 to TRBJ2-1; the match to TRBD1 covers 9 bases. The CDR3 covers 15 residues. J gave up 1 base and V 7 bases, and 5 bases lay outside the gene matches. Germline CDR1 LNHDA, CDR2 SQIVND (reference sequence). CDR3 sequence: CASTQGQGSYNEQFF. The CDR3 DNA follows: TGTGCCAGTACCCAAGGACAGGGGTCCTACAATGAGCAGTTCTTC.

The rearrangement links TRBV11-2 to TRBJ2-4; 7 bases agree with TRBD2. Germline V gene sequence: CDR1 SGHAT, CDR2 FQNNGV. This CDR3 comprises 16 residues. After removal of 5 bases from V and 2 bases from J, the junction contained 9 bases not matched to a gene. CDR3 DNA: TGTGCCAGCAGCCCGGAGCGGGATGGGACCAAAAACATTCAGTACTTC. It codes for CASSPERDGTKNIQYF.

This chain uses TRBV4-3 with TRBJ2-3; 8 nucleotides match TRBD2. With 0 bases clipped from V and 2 bases from J, the junction kept 10 bases outside the gene matches. The CDR3 covers 18 residues. Germline loops: CDR1 LGHNA, CDR2 YSLEER. The CDR3 coding sequence is TGCGCCAGCAGCCAAGATCTGGGTAGCGGGGAGGTCACAGATACGCAGTATTTT. Translating gives CASSQDLGSGEVTDTQYF.

The rearrangement links TRBV9 to TRBJ2-1; 9 bases line up with TRBD1. Per the germline V gene, CDR1 is SGDLS and CDR2 is YYNGEE. This CDR3 is built from 15 residues. The junction had 8 bases not matched to a gene; V was cut back by 3 bases and J by 7 bases. The CDR3 DNA follows: TGTGCCAGCAGCGATAACAGGGGGCTCGGGAATGAGCAGTTCTTC. It encodes CASSDNRGLGNEQFF.

V and J are TRBV13 and TRBJ2-7; D may be TRBD1 (5 bases). The CDR3 contains 14 residues. Trimming took off 5 bases at V and 3 bases at J, with 14 bases between the two ends. Germline V CDR1 and CDR2: PRHDT, FYEKMQ (reference sequence). In nucleotides, the CDR3 is TGTGCCAGCAGCCCCCCCACCAGGGACTACGAGCAGTACTTC. Amino acids: CASSPPTRDYEQYF. Combining the CDR3 with reference TRBV13 and TRBJ2-7 gives the whole variable domain AAGVIQSPRHLIKEKRETATLKCYPIPRHDTVYWYQQGPGQDPQFLISFYEKMQSDKGSIPDRFSAQQFSDYHSELNMSSLELGDSALYFCASSPPTRDYEQYFGPGTRLTVT.

The genes are TRBV19 and TRBJ2-2, with TRBD2 as a possible D gene (7 bases). From germline, CDR1 is LNHDA and CDR2 SQIVND (reference sequence). Trimming shortened V by 3 bases and J by 4 bases, and 12 bases separated the two germline ends. The CDR3 loop spans 15 amino acids. CDR3 sequence: CASSMAGAGTGELFF. CDR3 DNA: TGTGCCAGTAGTATGGCGGGGGCGGGCACCGGGGAGCTGTTTTTT.

The chain recombines TRBV4-3 with TRBJ2-7; TRBD2 matches 12 bases. This CDR3 is built from 15 residues. Germline V gene data show CDR1 as LGHNA and CDR2 as YSLEER. After removal of 4 bases from V and 3 bases from J, the junction contained 4 bases not matched to a gene. The CDR3 DNA is TGCGCCAGCAGCCGAGGACTAGCGGGGATCTACGAGCAGTACTTC. Its protein is CASSRGLAGIYEQYF.

This clone showed up just a few times. The chain combines TRBV12-3 or TRBV12-4 with TRBJ1-2; D uncertain. Trimming cost V 7 bases and J 4 bases, with 13 bases left between them. The CDR3 covers 13 residues. Here the CDR3 reads CASNSNQRYGYTF. The CDR3, as DNA: TGTGCCAGCAACAGCAATCAACGCTATGGCTACACCTTC.

This chain joins TRBV7-2 and TRBJ1-6, with D possibly matching TRBD1 (6 bases). Trimming took off 2 bases at V and 10 bases at J, with 15 bases between the two ends. The CDR3 loop spans 15 amino acids. The germline V gene encodes CDR1 SGHTA and CDR2 FQGNSA. CDR3 amino acids: CASSLLGRGVSPLHF. For the CDR3, the DNA is TGTGCCAGCAGCTTATTGGGCAGGGGCGTATCACCCCTCCACTTT.

Here the CDR3 reads CASSSSPGQGKGTEAFF. CDR3 DNA: TGTGCCAGCAGCTCCTCCCCTGGACAGGGAAAGGGCACTGAAGCTTTCTTT. The chain carries TRBV13 and TRBJ1-1, with 8 bases fitting TRBD1. CDR3 size: 17 residues. The germline V gene encodes CDR1 PRHDT and CDR2 FYEKMQ (reference sequence). V gave up 4 bases and J gave up 4 bases; unmatched junction bases: 14. Variable domain in full (rest from reference TRBV13 and TRBJ1-1): AAGVIQSPRHLIKEKRETATLKCYPIPRHDTVYWYQQGPGQDPQFLISFYEKMQSDKGSIPDRFSAQQFSDYHSELNMSSLELGDSALYFCASSSSPGQGKGTEAFFGQGTRLTVV.

The chain carries TRBV27 and TRBJ2-7; a weak D match, TRBD1 (6 bases). V gave up 8 bases and J gave up 6 bases, with 17 bases separating them. This CDR3 is built from 13 residues. The germline V gene has CDR1 MNHEY and CDR2 SMNVEV (reference sequence). The DNA of the CDR3 is TGTGCCAGCGGTACCGAGTGGGGGCTCGAGCAGTACTTC. Amino acid sequence: CASGTEWGLEQYF.

The sample holds a few counts of this clone. The chain employs TRBV7-8 and TRBJ2-7, with 9 bases matching TRBD1. CDR1 SGHVS and CDR2 FQNEAQ come from the germline V gene. The CDR3 runs 15 residues. J was trimmed by 6 bases and V by 5 bases; bases with no gene match: 11. CDR3 region: CASSPWDRVGVEQYF. DNA of the CDR3: TGTGCCAGCAGCCCATGGGACAGGGTTGGTGTCGAGCAGTACTTC.

V and J are TRBV6-1 and TRBJ1-1; 8 bases are shared with TRBD1. J gave up 4 bases and V 3 bases, and 7 bases lay outside the gene matches. The V gene's germline CDR1 is MNHNS and CDR2 SASEGT. The CDR3 extends over 15 amino acids. The CDR3 here is CASSDFGQGGTEAFF. The CDR3 coding sequence is TGTGCCAGCAGTGATTTTGGACAGGGCGGCACTGAAGCTTTCTTT.

The chain employs TRBV3-1 (or the pseudogene TRBV3-2) and TRBJ1-5; tentatively, D is TRBD1 (5 bases). Germline-derived CDR1 and CDR2 are LGHDT and YNNKEL (reference sequence). Trimming took off 1 base at V and 4 bases at J, with 11 bases between the two ends. The CDR3 runs to 15 residues. The CDR3 nucleotides are TGTGCCAGCAGCCAAGGAGCAGGGCCGAATCAGCCCCAGCATTTT. Its protein is CASSQGAGPNQPQHF.

This chain connects TRBV5-5 to TRBJ1-1, with a weak D call TRBD1 (5 bases). Trimming stripped 0 bases from V and 1 base from J, with 7 bases between. Germline V gene lookup returns CDR1 SGHKS and CDR2 YYEKEE (reference sequence). There are 14 residues in the CDR3. As DNA, the CDR3 is TGTGCCAGCAGCTTGGGCAGGGAGAACACTGAAGCTTTCTTT. This gives the protein CASSLGRENTEAFF.

This clone was found once. The chain carries TRBV30 and TRBJ2-3; the match to TRBD2 covers 8 bases. Per the germline V gene, CDR1 is GTSNPN and CDR2 is SVGIG (reference sequence). V lost 5 bases to trimming and J lost 4 bases; unmatched junction nucleotides: 14. CDR3 length equals 16 residues. CDR3: CAWLSGGAPKADTQYF. The CDR3 DNA is TGTGCCTGGTTGAGCGGGGGCGCGCCTAAAGCAGATACGCAGTATTTT. Based on the CDR3 plus reference TRBV30 and TRBJ2-3, the full variable domain is SQTIHQWPATLVQPVGSPLSLECTVEGTSNPNLYWYRQAAGRGLQLLFYSVGIGQISSEVPQNLSASRPQDRQFILSSKKLLLSDSGFYLCAWLSGGAPKADTQYFGPGTRLTVL.

The CDR3 region has the DNA TGTGCCAGCAGCGATGGGACAGGGATTGGGGAGACCCAGTACTTC. Its translation: CASSDGTGIGETQYF. The rearrangement uses TRBV7-9 and TRBJ2-5, with TRBD1 identical over 9 bases. The CDR3 is 15 amino acids. Looked up from germline, CDR1 is SEHNR and CDR2 is FQNEAQ (reference sequence). After removal of 5 bases from V and 5 bases from J, the junction contained 9 bases not matched to a gene.

This clone was observed once. The chain recombines TRBV3-1 (or the pseudogene TRBV3-2) with TRBJ1-1, with TRBD1 matching over 8 bases. This CDR3 spans 15 amino acids. Germline assignment: CDR1 LGHDT and CDR2 YNNKEL (reference sequence). V dropped 2 bases and J dropped 5; count of bases not matched to a gene: 7. The CDR3 DNA reads TGTGCCAGCAGCCAACCTCAGGGGGCAAGGACTGAAGCTTTCTTT. Its protein product is CASSQPQGARTEAFF.

The chain carries TRBV20-1 and TRBJ2-1; no clear D. CDR1 DFQATT and CDR2 SNEGSKA come from the germline V gene (reference sequence). The CDR3 runs to 11 residues. Trimming cost V 6 bases and J 3 bases, with 6 bases left between them. CDR3 in DNA: TGCAGTGCCAACTTCTACAATGAGCAGTTCTTC. Amino acid sequence: CSANFYNEQFF.

This clone was observed a single time. The chain uses TRBV5-4 and TRBJ1-2; a weak D match, TRBD1 (5 bases). Germline CDR1 and CDR2: SGHNT and YYREEE (reference sequence). The CDR3 sequence is 14 residues long. V lost 0 bases, J lost 4 bases, and 10 bases lay in between. CDR3 bases: TGTGCCAGCAGCTTGGCCCAGGGCGGCTATGGCTACACCTTC. Protein product: CASSLAQGGYGYTF.

The chain employs TRBV3-1 (or the pseudogene TRBV3-2) and TRBJ1-2; 10 nucleotides agree with TRBD1. The ends lost 6 bases at V and 4 bases at J; junction bases unmatched: 5. This CDR3 is 14 amino acids long. Germline CDR1 LGHDT, CDR2 YNNKEL (reference sequence). CDR3 residues: CASSLGTGVYGYTF. The CDR3, as DNA: TGTGCCAGCAGTTTAGGGACAGGGGTCTATGGCTACACCTTC.

Remarks on this clone: In the same sample, other DNA sequences code for this CDR3. CDR3 in amino acids: CAWSLDRGNQPQHF. The CDR3 DNA reads as TGTGCCTGGAGCCTCGACAGGGGAAACCAGCCCCAGCATTTT. The chain recombines TRBV30 with TRBJ1-5; 8 nucleotides agree with TRBD1. Per the germline V gene, CDR1 is GTSNPN and CDR2 is SVGIG (reference sequence). V shed 3 bases and J 7 bases; nucleotides not matched to a gene: 8. CDR3 length: 14 amino acids.